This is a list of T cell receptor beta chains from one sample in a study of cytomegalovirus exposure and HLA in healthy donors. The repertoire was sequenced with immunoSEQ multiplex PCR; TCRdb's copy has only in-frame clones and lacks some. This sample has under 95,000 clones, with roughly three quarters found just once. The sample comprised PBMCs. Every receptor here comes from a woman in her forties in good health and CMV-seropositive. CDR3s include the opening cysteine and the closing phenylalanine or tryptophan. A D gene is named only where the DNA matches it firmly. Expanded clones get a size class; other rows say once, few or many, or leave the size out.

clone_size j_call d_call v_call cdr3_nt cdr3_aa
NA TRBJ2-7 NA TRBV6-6 TGTGCCAGCAGTTACTCGGACAGCTCCTACGAGCAGTACTTC CASSYSDSSYEQYF
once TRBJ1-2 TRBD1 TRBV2 TGTGCCAGCAGGGGCTACGGGACAGAGACAATACATCCTGGCTACACCTTC CASRGYGTETIHPGYTF
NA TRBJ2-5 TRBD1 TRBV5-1 TGCGCCAGCAGCTCCCAGGGGGCGCGAGAGACCCAGTACTTC CASSSQGARETQYF
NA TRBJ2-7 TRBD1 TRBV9 TGTGCCAGCAGCCCGGACAGGGGCTACGAGCAGTACTTC CASSPDRGYEQYF
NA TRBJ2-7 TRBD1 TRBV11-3 TGTGCCAGCAGCTACAGGGGGGCTGGGTACGAGCAGTACTTC CASSYRGAGYEQYF
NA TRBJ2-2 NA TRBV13 TGTGCCAGCAGCTTGATAGCCGGGGAGCTGTTTTTT CASSLIAGELFF
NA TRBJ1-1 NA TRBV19 TGTGCCAGTAGTCTGGGGGCTGGGAACACTGAAGCTTTCTTT CASSLGAGNTEAFF
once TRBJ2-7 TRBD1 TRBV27 TGTGCCAGCAGTACAGGGGCCTACGAGCAGTACTTC CASSTGAYEQYF
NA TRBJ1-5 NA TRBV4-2 TGTGCCAGCAGCCAGAGGGTGAATCAGCCCCAGCATTTT CASSQRVNQPQHF
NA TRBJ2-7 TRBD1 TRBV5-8 TGTGCCAGCAGCCCCAGAGGGACAGGGGGGCTTTCCTACGAGCAGTACTTC CASSPRGTGGLSYEQYF
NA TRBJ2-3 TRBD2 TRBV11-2 TGTGCCAGCAGCTTAGGCAGGACTAGATCGAAAGATACGCAGTATTTT CASSLGRTRSKDTQYF
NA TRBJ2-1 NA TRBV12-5 TGTGCTAGTGGTTTGCGCCCTAGCTACCACAATGAGCAGTTCTTC CASGLRPSYHNEQFF
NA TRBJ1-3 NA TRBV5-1 TGCGCCAGCAGCTTGGGCACAACGCCTGGAAACACCATATATTTT CASSLGTTPGNTIYF
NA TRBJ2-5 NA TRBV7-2 TGTGCCAGCAGCACAGTGGTGGCGCTGGGAGAGACCCAGTACTTC CASSTVVALGETQYF
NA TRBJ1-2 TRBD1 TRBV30 TGTGCCTGGAGCCGGGACAGGGGGAACTATGGCTACACCTTC CAWSRDRGNYGYTF
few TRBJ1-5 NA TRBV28 TGTGCCAGCAGTCCCTCCCAGGGTTCGTGGAATCAGCCCCAGCATTTT CASSPSQGSWNQPQHF
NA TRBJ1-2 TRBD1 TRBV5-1 TGCGCCAGCAGCTTGGGACAGGGGGACTATGGCTACACCTTC CASSLGQGDYGYTF
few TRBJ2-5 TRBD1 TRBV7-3 TGTGCCAGCAGCCGTGGGACAGGGTTATCGGAGACCCAGTACTTC CASSRGTGLSETQYF